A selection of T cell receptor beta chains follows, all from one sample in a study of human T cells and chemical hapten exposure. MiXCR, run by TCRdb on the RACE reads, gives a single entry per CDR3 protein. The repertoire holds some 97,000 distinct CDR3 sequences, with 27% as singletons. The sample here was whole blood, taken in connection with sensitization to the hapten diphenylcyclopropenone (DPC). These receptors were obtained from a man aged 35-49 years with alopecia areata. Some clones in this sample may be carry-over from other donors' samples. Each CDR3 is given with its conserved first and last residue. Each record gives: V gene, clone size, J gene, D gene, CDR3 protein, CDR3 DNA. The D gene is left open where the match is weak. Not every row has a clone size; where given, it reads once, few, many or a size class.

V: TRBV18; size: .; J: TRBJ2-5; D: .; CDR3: CASSNQAQAGETQYF; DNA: TGTGCCAGCTCCAACCAGGCACAGGCCGGGGAGACCCAGTACTTC
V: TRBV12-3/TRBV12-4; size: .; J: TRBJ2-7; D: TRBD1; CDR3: CASSFETGGSYEQYF; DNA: TGTGCCAGCAGTTTTGAAACAGGGGGTTCCTACGAGCAGTACTTC
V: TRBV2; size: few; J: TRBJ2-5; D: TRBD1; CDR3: CASHRGEETQYF; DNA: TGTGCCAGCCACAGGGGGGAAGAGACCCAGTACTTC
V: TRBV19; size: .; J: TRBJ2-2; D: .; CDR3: CASGNSPTNTGELFF; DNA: TGTGCCAGTGGAAACAGCCCCACGAACACCGGGGAGCTGTTTTTT
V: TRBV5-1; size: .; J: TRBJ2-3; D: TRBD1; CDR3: CASSTGTASTDTQYF; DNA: TGCGCCAGCAGCACCGGGACAGCCAGCACAGATACGCAGTATTTT
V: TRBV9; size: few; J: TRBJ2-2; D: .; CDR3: CASSPRVVDTGELFF; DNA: TGTGCCAGCAGCCCGCGGGTGGTCGACACCGGGGAGCTGTTTTTT
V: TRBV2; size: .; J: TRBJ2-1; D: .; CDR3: CASSVKGTGEQFF; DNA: TGTGCCAGCAGTGTAAAGGGAACGGGTGAGCAGTTCTTC
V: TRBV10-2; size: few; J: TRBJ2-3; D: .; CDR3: CATQNPDTQYF; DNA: TGCGCCACCCAAAACCCAGATACGCAGTATTTT
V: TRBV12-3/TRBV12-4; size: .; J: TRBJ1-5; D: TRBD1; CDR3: CASSIAQGISNQPQHF; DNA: TGTGCCAGCAGTATCGCACAGGGGATTAGCAATCAGCCCCAGCATTTT
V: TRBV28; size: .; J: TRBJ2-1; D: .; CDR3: CASSRASGYNEQFF; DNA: TGTGCCAGCAGTAGGGCTTCTGGGTACAATGAGCAGTTCTTC
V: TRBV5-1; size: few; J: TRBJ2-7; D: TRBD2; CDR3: CASSQPGLPAYEQYF; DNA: TGCGCCAGCAGCCAGCCGGGACTACCTGCCTACGAGCAGTACTTC